These T cell receptor beta chains were read from a single sample in a study of blood T cell repertoires in COVID-19. Profiling relied on immunoSEQ multiplex PCR, and the TCRdb table lists in-frame clones only, not all of them. The table has some 170,000 clones, about 81% seen once. Sequences were obtained from peripheral blood. The origin of the receptors is a woman aged 70-85 years with acute or convalescent COVID-19. Each CDR3 is given with its conserved first and last residue. The D gene is left open where the match is weak. The size of a clone is reported for some rows only, either as once, few or many, or as a class for expanded clones.

TRBD1 TRBJ2-7 TRBV7-2 - CASSSGQGAREQYF TGTGCCAGCAGCTCAGGACAGGGGGCGAGGGAGCAGTACTTC
TRBD1 TRBJ2-1 TRBV2 - CASSQTGRDNEQFF TGTGCCAGCAGTCAGACAGGGCGTGACAATGAGCAGTTCTTC
- TRBJ2-3 TRBV6-5 - CASTSTDTQYF TGTGCCAGCACTTCCACAGATACGCAGTATTTT
- TRBJ1-4 TRBV27 - CASSLSAGRNEKLFF TGTGCCAGCAGTTTGTCGGCGGGACGGAATGAAAAACTGTTTTTT
- TRBJ1-1 TRBV3-1/TRBV3-2 - CASSNAPGNTEAFF TGTGCCAGCAGCAACGCCCCCGGGAACACTGAAGCTTTCTTT
TRBD2 TRBJ2-3 TRBV6-2/TRBV6-3 - CASSYSPQGPSSGRDTQYF TGTGCCAGCAGTTACTCGCCTCAGGGACCGTCTAGCGGTCGAGATACGCAGTATTTT
- TRBJ2-5 TRBV5-1 once CASSTRTGSETQYF TGCGCCAGCAGCACCCGTACAGGGAGTGAGACCCAGTACTTC
TRBD1 TRBJ1-6 TRBV4-3 - CASSPGQGADNSPLHF TGCGCCAGCAGCCCGGGACAGGGGGCCGATAATTCACCCCTCCACTTT
- TRBJ1-5 TRBV3-1/TRBV3-2 - CASSQGPNQPQHF TGTGCCAGCAGCCAGGGGCCTAATCAGCCCCAGCATTTT
TRBD1 TRBJ1-2 TRBV6-2/TRBV6-3 once CASSYQDRIYGYTF TGTGCCAGCAGTTACCAGGACAGGATATATGGCTACACCTTC
- TRBJ1-2 TRBV28 - CASSLSPYGQGQRGAYGYTF TGTGCCAGCAGTTTATCGCCTTACGGGCAGGGTCAGCGTGGGGCCTATGGCTACACCTTC
- TRBJ1-1 TRBV6-1 - CASSEARGTEAFF TGTGCCAGCAGTGAAGCGCGGGGCACTGAAGCTTTCTTT
TRBD1 TRBJ2-7 TRBV6-2/TRBV6-3 - CASSGTGSSYEQYF TGTGCCAGCAGTGGGACAGGGAGCTCCTACGAGCAGTACTTC
- TRBJ2-5 TRBV11-2 - CASSLGQLETQYF TGTGCCAGCAGCTTAGGGCAGTTGGAGACCCAGTACTTC
TRBD1 TRBJ1-1 TRBV5-1 - CASGTENTEAFF TGCGCCAGCGGGACAGAGAACACTGAAGCTTTCTTT
TRBD2 TRBJ2-7 TRBV18 - CASSPSGRSSYEQYF TGTGCCAGCTCACCTAGCGGGAGGAGCTCCTACGAGCAGTACTTC
- TRBJ1-2 TRBV27 once CASSRGDRNNYGYTF TGTGCCAGCAGCAGAGGCGACAGGAATAACTATGGCTACACCTTC
- TRBJ2-3 TRBV6-4 - CASSDSWAESTDTQYF TGTGCCAGCAGTGACTCGTGGGCAGAAAGCACAGATACGCAGTATTTT
- TRBJ1-5 TRBV5-1 - CASSQEMAGQPQHF TGCGCCAGCAGCCAGGAAATGGCGGGTCAGCCCCAGCATTTT
TRBD1 TRBJ1-6 TRBV4-1 - CASSQALDRGQSPLHF TGCGCCAGCAGCCAAGCCCTTGACAGGGGGCAGTCACCCCTCCACTTT
- TRBJ2-1 TRBV30 - CAWSSPNEQFF TGTGCCTGGAGTAGCCCCAATGAGCAGTTCTTC
- TRBJ1-2 TRBV7-2 - CASSFGRAEGYTF TGTGCCAGCAGCTTCGGCAGGGCGGAGGGCTACACCTTC
- TRBJ1-2 TRBV13 - CASSLGGVGSYGYTF TGTGCCAGCAGCTTAGGCGGGGTAGGGAGCTATGGCTACACCTTC
TRBD1 TRBJ1-6 TRBV30 once CAWSSTGSSYNSPLHF TGTGCCTGGAGTTCGACAGGGAGCTCCTATAATTCACCCCTCCACTTT
- TRBJ2-2 TRBV12-3/TRBV12-4 - CASRMTATGELFF TGTGCCAGCAGGATGACAGCCACCGGGGAGCTGTTTTTT
TRBD2 TRBJ2-1 TRBV7-2 many CASSFGGRPDNEQFF TGTGCCAGCAGCTTCGGCGGGAGGCCAGACAATGAGCAGTTCTTC
TRBD2 TRBJ2-3 TRBV5-1 - CASSSLDGRATDTQYF TGCGCCAGCAGCTCGTTAGACGGGAGGGCAACAGATACGCAGTATTTT
TRBD1 TRBJ1-1 TRBV4-1 once CASSQERGRRTEAFF TGCGCCAGCAGCCAAGAAAGGGGGCGCAGGACTGAAGCTTTCTTT
- TRBJ1-3 TRBV10-2 - CASSEFRGINSGNTIYF TGCGCCAGCAGTGAGTTTCGGGGGATCAACTCTGGAAACACCATATATTTT
TRBD1 TRBJ1-6 TRBV18 few CASSQQGEIHF TGTGCCAGCTCTCAACAGGGGGAAATCCACTTT
TRBD2 TRBJ2-3 TRBV7-8 once CASSRTSGKQYF TGTGCCAGCAGCCGGACTAGCGGGAAGCAGTATTTT
- TRBJ2-3 TRBV7-2 few CASSQAAGTDTQYF TGTGCCAGCAGCCAGGCAGCCGGCACAGATACGCAGTATTTT
- TRBJ1-1 TRBV5-1 - CASSLVEGGTEAFF TGCGCCAGCAGCTTGGTTGAGGGCGGCACTGAAGCTTTCTTT
- TRBJ1-1 TRBV28 - CASSPFLGAMSEAFF TGTGCCAGCAGTCCTTTTTTGGGGGCGATGTCTGAAGCTTTCTTT
- TRBJ1-1 TRBV20-1 - CSPRVNTEAFF TGCAGTCCCCGGGTGAACACTGAAGCTTTCTTT
TRBD2 TRBJ2-3 TRBV7-2 - CASSPRRLAGADTQYF TGTGCCAGCAGCCCGAGGAGGCTAGCGGGGGCAGATACGCAGTATTTT
TRBD1 TRBJ2-6 TRBV19 - CASRTGAAGANVLTF TGTGCCAGTCGAACAGGGGCGGCTGGGGCCAACGTCCTGACTTTC
TRBD1 TRBJ1-2 TRBV15 - CATSPQGRYGYTF TGTGCCACCAGCCCACAGGGGCGCTATGGCTACACCTTC
- TRBJ1-6 TRBV6-2/TRBV6-3 - CASSSPPWDMSSYNSPLHF TGTGCCAGCAGTTCTCCCCCGTGGGACATGAGCTCCTATAATTCACCCCTCCACTTT
TRBD1 TRBJ1-5 TRBV2 - CASSGEGGWSQPQHF TGTGCCAGCAGTGGTGAAGGGGGCTGGAGTCAGCCCCAGCATTTT
TRBD1 TRBJ1-6 TRBV12-3/TRBV12-4 - CASSGQDRALHF TGTGCCAGCAGCGGACAGGACCGAGCCCTCCACTTT
- TRBJ2-5 TRBV18 - CASSRWQGGEETQYF TGTGCCAGCTCACGATGGCAGGGGGGAGAAGAGACCCAGTACTTC
- TRBJ1-3 TRBV29-1 - CSVLRGPGNTIYF TGCAGCGTTCTCAGGGGCCCGGGAAACACCATATATTTT
- TRBJ2-5 TRBV6-6 once CASSHSPRLGGETQYF TGTGCCAGCAGCCACTCACCGAGACTAGGTGGAGAGACCCAGTACTTC
TRBD2 TRBJ2-1 TRBV2 once CASTLDRGLAGDEQFF TGTGCCAGCACCTTGGATCGAGGGCTAGCGGGGGATGAGCAGTTCTTC
TRBD1 TRBJ1-2 TRBV27 - CASTLRPGTGNYGYTF TGTGCCAGCACCCTCCGCCCCGGGACAGGGAACTATGGCTACACCTTC
- TRBJ1-2 TRBV12-5 - CASGLWGGGYTF TGTGCTAGTGGTTTGTGGGGCGGTGGCTACACCTTC